This TCR beta chain stems from a study of CD8 T cells in Susac syndrome. RNA, at about 0.45 to 1 ug, was reverse transcribed with random hexamers. The immunoSEQ assay covered 54 Vbeta and 13 Jbeta segments for CDR3. TCRdb called the immunoSEQ multiplex PCR reads again in MiXCR, with one record for every CDR3 protein. Counted here are about 300,000 distinct CDR3 sequences, roughly 90% occurring once; the ten biggest clones make up less than 0.2%. The CDR3 runs 10 residues. Per germline, CDR1 GTSNPN and CDR2 SVGIG (reference sequence). V lost 3 bases and J 4 bases, leaving 4 bases between the germline ends. This clonotype appeared a single time.

Sequenced material: CD8+ T cells from PBMCs. The chain joins TRBV30 to TRBJ2-7, with no clear D. This TCR was sampled from a human donor with multiple sclerosis. The CDR3 loop reads CAWRGYEQYF. The CDR3 DNA follows: TGTGCCTGGAGGGGTTACGAGCAGTACTTC.